This TCR beta chain is drawn from a study of identifying expanded T cells in peripheral blood. Libraries were prepared by immunoSEQ multiplex PCR; TCRdb keeps only in-frame clonotypes and omits some of them. This repertoire shows about 91,000 clones, approximately 88% found once; its top ten account for over 3%. CDR1 and CDR2 (germline): SEHNR, FQNEAQ (reference sequence). V was pared by 2 bases and J by 6 bases, with 3 bases of the junction left unmatched. This CDR3 has 15 residues. This receptor was obtained from a person between 18 and 70 years old in good health. The V gene is TRBV7-9, the J gene TRBJ2-2; 10 nucleotides align to TRBD2. The sequencing sample was made of blood. The DNA of the CDR3 is TGTGCCAGCAGCTTAACGGGACTAGCGCCCGGGGAGCTGTTTTTT. It is translated as CASSLTGLAPGELFF.